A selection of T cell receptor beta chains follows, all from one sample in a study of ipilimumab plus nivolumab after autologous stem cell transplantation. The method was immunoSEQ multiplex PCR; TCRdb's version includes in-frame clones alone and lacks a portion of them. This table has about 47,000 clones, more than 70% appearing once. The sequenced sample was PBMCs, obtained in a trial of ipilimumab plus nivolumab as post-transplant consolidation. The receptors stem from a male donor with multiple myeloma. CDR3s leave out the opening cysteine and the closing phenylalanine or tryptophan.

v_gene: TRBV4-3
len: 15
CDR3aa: ASSQGVPGQGITCAF

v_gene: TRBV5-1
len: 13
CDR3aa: ASSLGGRANYGYT

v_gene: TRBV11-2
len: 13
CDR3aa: ASSLEGGAYNEQF

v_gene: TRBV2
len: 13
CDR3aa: ASSEEEGGGEKLF

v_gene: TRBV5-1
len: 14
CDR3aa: ASSLGDGGINSPLH

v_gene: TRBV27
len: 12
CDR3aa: ASSLWTSGETQY

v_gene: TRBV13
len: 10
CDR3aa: ASSLRTDTQY

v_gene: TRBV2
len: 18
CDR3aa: ASSEAAGMTGGTGANVLT

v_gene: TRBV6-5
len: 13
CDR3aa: ASRPDSSGANVLT

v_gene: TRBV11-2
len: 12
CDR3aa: ASSPDPGTYGYT

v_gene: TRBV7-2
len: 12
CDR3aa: ASTPQGGNYGYT

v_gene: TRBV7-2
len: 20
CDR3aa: ASSLAWVPRYTGTQTYYEQY

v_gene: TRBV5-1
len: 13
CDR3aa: ASSYGNLAKNIQY

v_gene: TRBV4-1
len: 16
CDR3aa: ASSQDLSSRDRSYEQY

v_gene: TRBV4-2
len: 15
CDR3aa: ASSRTTGGPDRYEQY

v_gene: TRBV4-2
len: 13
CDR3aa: ASSQDNFYSYEQY